This is a list of T cell receptor beta chains from one sample in a study of somatic mutations in cytotoxic T cells in rheumatoid arthritis. This table comes from immunoSEQ multiplex PCR, and its TCRdb copy is limited to in-frame clones, with some not included. The repertoire has 10,000 or so clones, around four fifths of them found once; the top ten carry about 21%. Sequenced input: CD8+ T cells sorted from blood. All receptors derive from a man aged 45-65 years in good health. Each CDR3 is given with its conserved first and last residue. The D gene is left open where the match is weak. Some rows have no size entry. The others give once, few or many, or a class for an expanded clone.

clone_size: NA
v_call: TRBV27
j_call: TRBJ1-2
d_call: TRBD1
cdr3_nt: TGTGCCAGCAGTTTATCCCCCCGGACAGGGAGTTATGGCTACACCTTC
cdr3_aa: CASSLSPRTGSYGYTF

clone_size: NA
v_call: TRBV25-1
j_call: TRBJ2-2
d_call: NA
cdr3_nt: TGTGCCAGCAGTGACCAGGACAGCACCGGGGAGCTGTTTTTT
cdr3_aa: CASSDQDSTGELFF

clone_size: NA
v_call: TRBV9
j_call: TRBJ2-2
d_call: NA
cdr3_nt: TGTGCCAGCAACGTAGGTAACGGGGAGCTGTTTTTT
cdr3_aa: CASNVGNGELFF

clone_size: NA
v_call: TRBV13
j_call: TRBJ2-3
d_call: NA
cdr3_nt: TGTGCCAGCAGCTCTAGGGGGGGGCTTAACAGAGATACGCAGTATTTT
cdr3_aa: CASSSRGGLNRDTQYF

clone_size: NA
v_call: TRBV5-1
j_call: TRBJ1-2
d_call: NA
cdr3_nt: TGCGCCAGCAGGACGGGGGAAACCAACTATGGCTACACCTTC
cdr3_aa: CASRTGETNYGYTF

clone_size: NA
v_call: TRBV27
j_call: TRBJ2-4
d_call: NA
cdr3_nt: TGTGCCAGCAGTTTATCTTACGGAGCCATTCAGTACTTC
cdr3_aa: CASSLSYGAIQYF

clone_size: NA
v_call: TRBV27
j_call: TRBJ1-1
d_call: TRBD1
cdr3_nt: TGTGCCAGCAGTATGCTGGGACAGCTGAACACTGAAGCTTTCTTT
cdr3_aa: CASSMLGQLNTEAFF

clone_size: NA
v_call: TRBV30
j_call: TRBJ2-7
d_call: NA
cdr3_nt: TGTGCCTGGAGTGTTATACCCAGGTACTCTTACGAGCAGTACTTC
cdr3_aa: CAWSVIPRYSYEQYF

clone_size: once
v_call: TRBV7-8
j_call: TRBJ2-7
d_call: NA
cdr3_nt: TGTGCCAGCAGCCCACCAGCGGGTGGATTTGGCGAGCAGTACTTC
cdr3_aa: CASSPPAGGFGEQYF

clone_size: NA
v_call: TRBV19
j_call: TRBJ2-7
d_call: NA
cdr3_nt: TGTGCCAGTAGAGATGCGAATTCCTACGAGCAGTACTTC
cdr3_aa: CASRDANSYEQYF

clone_size: NA
v_call: TRBV29-1
j_call: TRBJ2-7
d_call: TRBD2
cdr3_nt: TGCAGCGTCTCCTCGCCCGGTTCCAGCGGGAGCAAGGGGGAGCAGTACTTC
cdr3_aa: CSVSSPGSSGSKGEQYF

clone_size: NA
v_call: TRBV4-3
j_call: TRBJ2-1
d_call: TRBD2
cdr3_nt: TGCGCCAGCAGCCAAGAGATGGCGGGAGTTGGTACCTACAATGAGCAGTTCTTC
cdr3_aa: CASSQEMAGVGTYNEQFF

clone_size: NA
v_call: TRBV9
j_call: TRBJ2-1
d_call: NA
cdr3_nt: TGTGCCAGCAGCGTAGGGGGGGAACGGGAGCAGTTCTTC
cdr3_aa: CASSVGGEREQFF

clone_size: NA
v_call: TRBV6-1
j_call: TRBJ1-3
d_call: TRBD1
cdr3_nt: TGTGCCAGTGGGACAGGGGAATACACTGGAAACACCATATATTTT
cdr3_aa: CASGTGEYTGNTIYF

clone_size: few
v_call: TRBV10-1
j_call: TRBJ2-5
d_call: TRBD2
cdr3_nt: TGCGCCGTCCCGGGGACTAGCGGTAAAGAGACCCAGTACTTC
cdr3_aa: CAVPGTSGKETQYF

clone_size: NA
v_call: TRBV10-1
j_call: TRBJ2-7
d_call: NA
cdr3_nt: TGCGCCAGCAGTGCGGAAGTCAGGGGCTACGAGCAGTACTTC
cdr3_aa: CASSAEVRGYEQYF

clone_size: few
v_call: TRBV30
j_call: TRBJ2-3
d_call: TRBD2
cdr3_nt: TGTGCCTGGAGTGGAAAGGAAGAAGCGGGGGGGCCCCCAGATACGCAGTATTTT
cdr3_aa: CAWSGKEEAGGPPDTQYF

clone_size: NA
v_call: TRBV6-6
j_call: TRBJ1-1
d_call: TRBD1
cdr3_nt: TGTGCCAGCAGCCCTGACAGGGCTGGAACTGAAGCTTTCTTT
cdr3_aa: CASSPDRAGTEAFF

clone_size: NA
v_call: TRBV27
j_call: TRBJ1-2
d_call: NA
cdr3_nt: TGTGCCAGCAGTTTATACGGGGGAAGCTCTGGCTACACCTTC
cdr3_aa: CASSLYGGSSGYTF

clone_size: NA
v_call: TRBV13
j_call: TRBJ1-1
d_call: NA
cdr3_nt: TGTGCCAGCAGCTTCGGGGTTTGGAACACTGAAGCTTTCTTT
cdr3_aa: CASSFGVWNTEAFF

clone_size: NA
v_call: TRBV10-3
j_call: TRBJ2-1
d_call: TRBD2
cdr3_nt: TGTGCCATCAGTGAGTCTCAGGCGGGGGCCTACAATGAGCAGTTCTTC
cdr3_aa: CAISESQAGAYNEQFF

clone_size: NA
v_call: TRBV10-3
j_call: TRBJ1-3
d_call: TRBD1
cdr3_nt: TGTGCCATCAGTGAGGGACAGGGCCCTGGAAACACCATATATTTT
cdr3_aa: CAISEGQGPGNTIYF

clone_size: NA
v_call: TRBV2
j_call: TRBJ2-7
d_call: TRBD2
cdr3_nt: TGTGCCAGCAGTGAAATGGGCAGGATAGCGGGAGCCCACGAGCAGTACTTC
cdr3_aa: CASSEMGRIAGAHEQYF

clone_size: NA
v_call: TRBV7-2
j_call: TRBJ2-7
d_call: TRBD1
cdr3_nt: TGTGCCAGCACGGGACAGGGGGCCTTCGAGCAGTACTTC
cdr3_aa: CASTGQGAFEQYF

clone_size: NA
v_call: TRBV14
j_call: TRBJ2-1
d_call: NA
cdr3_nt: TGTGCCAGCAGGTTACAGGGCAATGAGCAGTTCTTC
cdr3_aa: CASRLQGNEQFF

clone_size: NA
v_call: TRBV4-3
j_call: TRBJ2-2
d_call: TRBD2
cdr3_nt: TGCGCCAGCAGCCATGAAGGTCCGGGAGGGGAAAACGGGGAGCTGTTTTTT
cdr3_aa: CASSHEGPGGENGELFF

clone_size: NA
v_call: TRBV18
j_call: TRBJ2-7
d_call: NA
cdr3_nt: TGTGCCAGCTCCCCTACGGACTCTTCCTACGAGCAGTACTTC
cdr3_aa: CASSPTDSSYEQYF

clone_size: NA
v_call: TRBV9
j_call: TRBJ2-7
d_call: TRBD1
cdr3_nt: TGTGCCAGCAGCGGACGGGACAGCTCCTACGAGCAGTACTTC
cdr3_aa: CASSGRDSSYEQYF

clone_size: NA
v_call: TRBV7-3
j_call: TRBJ2-5
d_call: TRBD2
cdr3_nt: TGTGCCAGCAGCTTACTAGCGGGGGGTGAAGAGACCCAGTACTTC
cdr3_aa: CASSLLAGGEETQYF

clone_size: NA
v_call: TRBV9
j_call: TRBJ2-3
d_call: TRBD1
cdr3_nt: TGTGCCAGCAGCGTATCGCAGGGGGTCGCAGATACGCAGTATTTT
cdr3_aa: CASSVSQGVADTQYF

clone_size: few
v_call: TRBV9
j_call: TRBJ1-1
d_call: NA
cdr3_nt: TGTGCCAGCAGCCTGGGGGGAAAGGGGAGCACTGAAGCTTTCTTT
cdr3_aa: CASSLGGKGSTEAFF

clone_size: NA
v_call: TRBV7-2
j_call: TRBJ1-3
d_call: NA
cdr3_nt: TGTGCCAGCAGCTTATTCAACAGTCGGTCTGGAAACACCATATATTTT
cdr3_aa: CASSLFNSRSGNTIYF

clone_size: NA
v_call: TRBV19
j_call: TRBJ2-3
d_call: TRBD1
cdr3_nt: TGTGCCAGTAGCTTCGGGACAGGGAGCCTTGGCACAGATACGCAGTATTTT
cdr3_aa: CASSFGTGSLGTDTQYF

clone_size: medium-sized
v_call: TRBV9
j_call: TRBJ2-1
d_call: TRBD2
cdr3_nt: TGTGCCAGCAGCCCGGGAGGATTCGGTGAGCAGTTCTTC
cdr3_aa: CASSPGGFGEQFF

clone_size: NA
v_call: TRBV28
j_call: TRBJ1-1
d_call: NA
cdr3_nt: TGTGCCAGCAGTTTACCCCAGAACACTGAAGCTTTCTTT
cdr3_aa: CASSLPQNTEAFF

clone_size: once
v_call: TRBV5-4
j_call: TRBJ2-1
d_call: NA
cdr3_nt: TGTGCCAGCAGCACGACAGAGTCCTACAATGAGCAGTTCTTC
cdr3_aa: CASSTTESYNEQFF

clone_size: NA
v_call: TRBV29-1
j_call: TRBJ2-7
d_call: NA
cdr3_nt: TGCAGCGTTGAAGGGGGGGGCAGATCTTCCTACGAGCAGTACTTC
cdr3_aa: CSVEGGGRSSYEQYF

clone_size: NA
v_call: TRBV2
j_call: TRBJ1-2
d_call: TRBD1
cdr3_nt: TGTGCCAGCAGAGCAGGGGGTAAGGGCTACACCTTC
cdr3_aa: CASRAGGKGYTF

clone_size: NA
v_call: TRBV5-1
j_call: TRBJ2-3
d_call: TRBD1
cdr3_nt: TGCGCCAGCAGCACCGGACAGGGGGTGACAGATACGCAGTATTTT
cdr3_aa: CASSTGQGVTDTQYF

clone_size: NA
v_call: TRBV5-6
j_call: TRBJ1-5
d_call: NA
cdr3_nt: TGTGCCAGCAGCTTGTCGCGACAGGCCTTCAGCAATCAGCCCCAGCATTTT
cdr3_aa: CASSLSRQAFSNQPQHF

clone_size: NA
v_call: TRBV9
j_call: TRBJ2-3
d_call: TRBD2
cdr3_nt: TGTGCCAGCAGCGCTACTAGCGGGGGTTTAGGGAGGGCAGATACGCAGTATTTT
cdr3_aa: CASSATSGGLGRADTQYF

clone_size: NA
v_call: TRBV4-3
j_call: TRBJ2-7
d_call: TRBD2
cdr3_nt: TGCGCCAGCAGCCAAGGTCGAGGGAGGGCCTCCGAGCAGTACTTC
cdr3_aa: CASSQGRGRASEQYF

clone_size: NA
v_call: TRBV15
j_call: TRBJ2-1
d_call: NA
cdr3_nt: TGTGCCACCAGCTATCCCGGGACTGGCCACAATGAGCAGTTCTTC
cdr3_aa: CATSYPGTGHNEQFF

clone_size: few
v_call: TRBV7-3
j_call: TRBJ2-2
d_call: TRBD2
cdr3_nt: TGTGCCAGCAGCTTAAACGCGGGAGATGCGACCGGGGAGCTGTTTTTT
cdr3_aa: CASSLNAGDATGELFF

clone_size: NA
v_call: TRBV4-3
j_call: TRBJ2-1
d_call: TRBD1
cdr3_nt: TGCGCCAGCAGCCAAGATTCTGAGGGGGCAGGCAATGAGCAGTTCTTC
cdr3_aa: CASSQDSEGAGNEQFF

clone_size: NA
v_call: TRBV4-3
j_call: TRBJ2-5
d_call: TRBD2
cdr3_nt: TGCGCCAGCAGCCAAGATTGGCGGGAGGGGTTTAGAGAGACCCAGTACTTC
cdr3_aa: CASSQDWREGFRETQYF

clone_size: NA
v_call: TRBV2
j_call: TRBJ1-5
d_call: TRBD1
cdr3_nt: TGTGCCAGCAGCGGACAGGGGAACAATCAGCCCCAGCATTTT
cdr3_aa: CASSGQGNNQPQHF

clone_size: NA
v_call: TRBV4-3
j_call: TRBJ2-1
d_call: TRBD2
cdr3_nt: TGCGCCAGCAGCCAAGGCCTGCGGGAGAACTATGAGCAGTTCTTC
cdr3_aa: CASSQGLRENYEQFF